This is a list of T cell receptor beta chains from one sample in a study of CD8 T cells in Susac syndrome. Via MiXCR, TCRdb re-called the immunoSEQ multiplex PCR reads, giving one row per CDR3 protein. The sample holds 80,000 or so distinct CDR3 sequences, 90% to 95% seen once. The sample consisted of CD4+ T cells from PBMCs. The receptors were sampled from a human donor with Susac syndrome. Both conserved end residues are part of each CDR3. A D gene is named only where the DNA matches it firmly. Size is stated for part of the rows, as once, few or many counts, or as a class when the clone is expanded.

cdr3_aa cdr3_nt clone_size j_call d_call v_call cdr3_length
CASSEPPRGNQPQHF TGTGCCAGCAGTGAACCGCCGCGCGGCAATCAGCCCCAGCATTTT . TRBJ1-5 . TRBV2 15
CASSSQRPSISGVSYEQYF TGTGCCAGTAGTAGTCAACGTCCAAGCATTAGCGGAGTTTCCTACGAGCAGTACTTC . TRBJ2-7 . TRBV19 19
CASNLVQETQYF TGTGCCAGCAATCTAGTCCAAGAGACCCAGTACTTC . TRBJ2-5 . TRBV2 12
CASSYSTSGRFF TGTGCCAGCAGTTACTCAACTAGCGGCCGGTTCTTC . TRBJ2-1 TRBD2 TRBV6-6 12
CASSVGGLAGTGELFF TGTGCCAGCAGCGTAGGGGGACTAGCGGGGACCGGGGAGCTGTTTTTT . TRBJ2-2 TRBD2 TRBV9 16
CASSQGLQGFYEQYF TGTGCCAGCAGCCAGGGACTCCAAGGGTTCTACGAGCAGTACTTC . TRBJ2-7 . TRBV3-1 15
CASSSDQPGAQHF TGTGCCAGCAGCTCTGACCAGCCAGGGGCCCAGCATTTT . TRBJ1-5 . TRBV7-2 13
CASSTTGAGNTIYF TGTGCCAGCAGTACTACAGGGGCTGGAAACACCATATATTTT . TRBJ1-3 TRBD1 TRBV6-5 14
CATSEPGQSTDTQYF TGTGCCACCAGTGAGCCGGGACAGAGCACAGATACGCAGTATTTT once TRBJ2-3 TRBD1 TRBV24-1 15
CASSSTREFGTDTQYF TGTGCCAGCAGCTCAACCAGGGAGTTTGGCACAGATACGCAGTATTTT . TRBJ2-3 . TRBV7-2 16
CASSPKQGAYEQYF TGTGCCAGCTCACCCAAACAGGGGGCCTACGAGCAGTACTTC few TRBJ2-7 TRBD1 TRBV18 14
CASSRNRVANSPLHF TGCGCCAGCAGCCGCAACAGGGTCGCGAATTCACCCCTCCACTTT . TRBJ1-6 . TRBV5-1 15
CASSLRLGGLPTDTQYF TGTGCCAGCAGCTTACGGTTAGGGGGACTTCCCACAGATACGCAGTATTTT . TRBJ2-3 . TRBV7-2 17
CASSLQLQETQYF TGTGCCAGCAGTTTACAGCTCCAAGAGACCCAGTACTTC . TRBJ2-5 . TRBV27 13
CASSLGPQYEQYF TGCGCCAGCAGCTTGGGGCCTCAATACGAGCAGTACTTC . TRBJ2-7 . TRBV5-1 13
CASGPFSSSNQPQHF TGTGCCAGCGGTCCTTTTTCCTCTAGCAATCAGCCCCAGCATTTT . TRBJ1-5 . TRBV7-2 15
CASSLRLAGPSNEQFF TGTGCCAGCAGCCTCCGCTTAGCGGGGCCTAGCAATGAGCAGTTCTTC . TRBJ2-1 TRBD2 TRBV13 16
CASRNEQFF TGTGCCAGTAGAAATGAGCAGTTCTTC . TRBJ2-1 . TRBV19 9
CASSAAGKGTDTQYF TGTGCCAGCTCGGCGGCAGGGAAAGGGACAGATACGCAGTATTTT once TRBJ2-3 . TRBV18 15
CSARDPRAAGGSLPYF TGCAGTGCTAGAGATCCCCGAGCGGCGGGGGGGAGCCTTCCGTACTTC . TRBJ2-5 TRBD2 TRBV20-1 16
CSARRWGSYEQYF TGCAGTGCTAGACGTTGGGGAAGCTACGAGCAGTACTTC . TRBJ2-7 . TRBV20-1 13
CASSFARVNEQYF TGTGCCAGCAGTTTTGCTAGGGTGAACGAGCAGTACTTC . TRBJ2-7 . TRBV12-3/TRBV12-4 13
CASSLVGFLPSSYNEQFF TGTGCCAGCAGCTTAGTTGGCTTTCTCCCTAGCTCCTACAATGAGCAGTTCTTC once TRBJ2-1 . TRBV7-2 18
CSVDGSSGANVLTF TGCAGCGTTGATGGCAGCTCTGGGGCCAACGTCCTGACTTTC . TRBJ2-6 . TRBV29-1 14
CASSFETSGGSETQYF TGCGCCAGCAGCTTCGAGACTAGCGGGGGCTCTGAGACCCAGTACTTC . TRBJ2-5 TRBD2 TRBV5-1 16
CASSFGGSFNEQFF TGTGCCAGCAGCTTCGGTGGGAGCTTCAATGAGCAGTTCTTC . TRBJ2-1 . TRBV11-3 14
CSARPSSGGLNQETQYF TGCAGTGCTAGACCTAGTTCGGGAGGGCTGAACCAAGAGACCCAGTACTTC . TRBJ2-5 TRBD2 TRBV20-1 17
CASSLDLPSTDTQYF TGTGCCAGCAGCTTAGACCTCCCTAGCACAGATACGCAGTATTTT few TRBJ2-3 . TRBV7-2 15
CASSLGRGGDGYTF TGTGCCAGCAGTTTAGGCAGGGGTGGTGATGGCTACACCTTC . TRBJ1-2 . TRBV28 14
CATSTPRLAGEYNEQFF TGTGCCACCAGTACCCCCCGACTAGCGGGGGAGTACAATGAGCAGTTCTTC . TRBJ2-1 TRBD2 TRBV24-1 17
CASSQAMTEIYGYTF TGTGCCAGCAGCCAGGCTATGACAGAAATCTATGGCTACACCTTC . TRBJ1-2 . TRBV3-1 15
CSVKGANTEAFF TGCAGCGTCAAAGGTGCGAACACTGAAGCTTTCTTT . TRBJ1-1 . TRBV29-1 12
CASSQEWDRGPVGQFF TGCGCCAGCAGCCAAGAATGGGACAGGGGCCCGGTCGGGCAGTTCTTC . TRBJ2-1 TRBD1 TRBV4-3 16
CASSSQGRIQETQYF TGTGCCAGCAGTTCTCAGGGCAGGATCCAAGAGACCCAGTACTTC . TRBJ2-5 . TRBV6-2/TRBV6-3 15
CATSGSAPITGELFF TGTGCCACCTCTGGATCGGCCCCGATCACCGGGGAGCTGTTTTTT once TRBJ2-2 . TRBV18 15
CASNQGLSGNTIYF TGTGCCAGCAACCAAGGTCTCTCTGGAAACACCATATATTTT . TRBJ1-3 . TRBV4-2 14
CSVGVGFKNIQYF TGCAGCGTTGGTGTGGGGTTCAAAAACATTCAGTACTTC . TRBJ2-4 . TRBV29-1 13
CASRVPRSDTQYF TGCGCCAGCAGGGTGCCCCGCTCGGATACGCAGTATTTT . TRBJ2-3 . TRBV5-1 13
CASRAWTAPRSRTPGSCFF . . TRBJ2-2 . TRBV21-1 19
CATSRVGGSLNNEQFF TGTGCCACCAGCAGAGTCGGGGGTTCCCTTAACAATGAGCAGTTCTTC . TRBJ2-1 . TRBV15 16
CSAHVDVVVVPFF TGCAGTGCTCACGTTGACGTCGTGGTGGTTCCTTTCTTT . TRBJ1-1 . TRBV20-1 13
CASSHPGQARNTQYF TGCGCCAGCAGCCACCCGGGACAGGCTCGAAATACGCAGTATTTT . TRBJ2-3 TRBD1 TRBV4-1 15
CASRSGGGDTGELFF TGTGCCAGCAGATCAGGGGGAGGGGACACCGGGGAGCTGTTTTTT once TRBJ2-2 . TRBV12-3/TRBV12-4 15
CASSSEAPGNTEAFF TGTGCCAGCAGTTCCGAAGCTCCGGGAAACACTGAAGCTTTCTTT . TRBJ1-1 . TRBV6-5 15
CASSSGRHQPQHF TGTGCCAGCAGCAGCGGTAGGCATCAGCCCCAGCATTTT . TRBJ1-5 . TRBV5-6 13